This T cell receptor (beta chain) was recorded in a study of blood T cell repertoires in COVID-19. The germline gives CDR1 MNHEY, CDR2 SMNVEV (reference sequence). The CDR3 sequence is 16 residues long. The V segment lost 5 bases and the J segment 2 bases; nucleotides outside the gene matches: 6. The authors' processing: The assay estimated nucleated cells by amplifying reference gene primers. Sequencing was performed with immunoSEQ multiplex PCR; in TCRdb, only in-frame clones are kept and a portion is missing. V and J calls and clone size are as listed in that table; D and trimming were resolved from the DNA. Of about 240,000 clones in the sample, about 90% were seen once.

The chain couples TRBV27 to TRBJ2-5; 12 bases match TRBD2. The sequencing sample was made of PBMCs or T cells enriched from blood (not recorded which). This clonotype originated in a woman aged 40 to 55 with acute COVID-19. Written as DNA, the CDR3 is TGTGCCAGCAGTCTAATCGGACTAGCGGGGCAAGAGACCCAGTACTTC. Its translation: CASSLIGLAGQETQYF.